Listed below are T cell receptor beta chains from one sample, sequenced in a study of blood T cells in healthy people across ages. TCRdb re-analysed the 5' RACE reads in MiXCR, keeping a single row per CDR3 protein. The sample yields 850,000 to 950,000 distinct CDR3 sequences, 25% to 30% seen once. Source material: blood. Receptors originate from a woman aged 80 or over in good health. Each CDR3 is given with its conserved first and last residue.

TRBV18	TRBJ2-3	CASPAPGADTQYF
TRBV6-2/TRBV6-3	TRBJ1-1	CASSYSGGLPSPFF
TRBV7-2	TRBJ2-5	CASSATETQYF
TRBV7-2	TRBJ2-3	CASSFETQYF
TRBV7-9	TRBJ2-2	CASSNFPTRTANTGELFF
TRBV5-1	TRBJ2-4	CASSLEAERAKNIQYF
TRBV7-2	TRBJ2-1	CASSFGPPGEQFF
TRBV20-1	TRBJ2-5	CSARRTGLQETQYF
TRBV6-4	TRBJ2-7	CASSDPMGGETYEQYF
TRBV5-6	TRBJ1-2	CACSETGGGYGYTF
TRBV11-3	TRBJ2-3	CASSFLGGSSTDTQYF
TRBV5-1	TRBJ2-3	CASSPQRDTQYF
TRBV18	TRBJ2-6	CASSPDLAFGANVLTF
TRBV20-1	TRBJ1-1	CSARARITEAFF
TRBV18	TRBJ2-4	CASSPGIAKNIQYF
TRBV11-2	TRBJ2-6	CASSRRGGATGSGANVLTF
TRBV5-1	TRBJ2-2	CASSVTVTGELFF
TRBV28	TRBJ2-1	CASSFARYEQFF
TRBV2	TRBJ2-7	CASSYTGHGDEQYF
TRBV27	TRBJ2-2	CASSFSWTANTGELFF
TRBV20-1	TRBJ2-4	CSAGGPGGPSKNIQYF
TRBV27	TRBJ2-6	CASSSHRGRIAGANVLTF
TRBV5-1	TRBJ1-4	CASRSDREGEKLFF
TRBV27	TRBJ1-1	CASSQDRGEFDAFF
TRBV7-9	TRBJ1-5	CASSLEQGGGNQPQHF
TRBV4-3	TRBJ2-5	CASSQEGAFGETQYF
TRBV12-3/TRBV12-4	TRBJ2-7	CASSLAGGLEAQYF
TRBV7-2	TRBJ1-1	CASSVTGGVGTEAFF
TRBV7-6	TRBJ2-3	CASSSRDANTQYF
TRBV24-1	TRBJ2-3	CATMRRDTDTQYF
TRBV12-3/TRBV12-4	TRBJ2-1	CASSLMRNEQFF
TRBV7-2	TRBJ2-3	CASSFQPPRASPEDTQYF
TRBV12-3/TRBV12-4	TRBJ2-1	CASSPQRASSYNEQFF
TRBV20-1	TRBJ1-1	CSAKLPGRVQTEAFF
TRBV20-1	TRBJ1-2	CSAQDLSKGYTF
TRBV29-1	TRBJ1-1	CSVEVGGSEVTEAFF
TRBV6-2/TRBV6-3	TRBJ2-1	CASSYTGQVWNEQFF
TRBV3-1	TRBJ2-7	CASSQGATVQYF
TRBV20-1	TRBJ1-2	CSARPVPTGSNYGYTF
TRBV4-3	TRBJ1-1	CASSQEFGVNTEAFF
TRBV6-2/TRBV6-3	TRBJ2-5	CASIQTGTQYF
TRBV29-1	TRBJ1-2	CSVGQALANYGYTF
TRBV2	TRBJ1-1	CASRRQGIFTEAFF
TRBV10-3	TRBJ2-1	CAISESEYNEQFF
TRBV5-1	TRBJ2-5	CASSARGQGQETQYF
TRBV18	TRBJ2-3	CASSSGIARGTDTQYF